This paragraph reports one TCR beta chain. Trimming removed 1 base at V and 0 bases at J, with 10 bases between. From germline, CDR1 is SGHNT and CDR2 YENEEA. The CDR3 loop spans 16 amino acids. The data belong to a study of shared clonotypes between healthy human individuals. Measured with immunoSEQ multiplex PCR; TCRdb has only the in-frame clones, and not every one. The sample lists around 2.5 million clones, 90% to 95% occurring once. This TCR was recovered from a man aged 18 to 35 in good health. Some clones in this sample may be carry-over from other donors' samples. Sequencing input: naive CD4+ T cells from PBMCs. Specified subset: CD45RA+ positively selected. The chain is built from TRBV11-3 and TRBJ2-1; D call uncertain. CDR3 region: CASSLGWRASYNEQFF. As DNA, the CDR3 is TGTGCCAGCAGCTTAGGATGGCGCGCCTCCTACAATGAGCAGTTCTTC.